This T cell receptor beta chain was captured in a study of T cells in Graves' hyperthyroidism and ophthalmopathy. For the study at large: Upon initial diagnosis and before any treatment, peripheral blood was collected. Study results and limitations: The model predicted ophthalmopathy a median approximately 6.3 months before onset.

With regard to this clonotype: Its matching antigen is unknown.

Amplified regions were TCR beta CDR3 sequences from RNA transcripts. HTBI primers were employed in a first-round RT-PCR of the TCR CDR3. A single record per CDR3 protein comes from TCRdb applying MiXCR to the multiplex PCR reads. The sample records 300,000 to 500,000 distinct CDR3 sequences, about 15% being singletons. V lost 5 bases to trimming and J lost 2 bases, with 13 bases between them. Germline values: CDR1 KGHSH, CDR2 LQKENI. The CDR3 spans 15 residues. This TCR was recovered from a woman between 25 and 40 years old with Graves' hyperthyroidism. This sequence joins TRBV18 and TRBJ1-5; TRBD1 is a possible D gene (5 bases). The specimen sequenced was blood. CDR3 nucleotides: TGTGCCAGCTCAAGGGACCCGAACGGCAATCAGCCCCAGCATTTT. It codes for CASSRDPNGNQPQHF.